These 14 T cell receptor beta chains came from one sample sequenced in a study of Graves' ophthalmopathy and Graves' hyperthyroidism. For repertoire sequencing, the TCR beta CDR3 regions were amplified from RNA transcripts. An initial RT-PCR round employing HTBI primers preceded a second-round multiplex PCR. TCRdb ran MiXCR on the multiplex PCR reads and lists one entry per CDR3 protein. This repertoire shows 400,000 or so distinct CDR3 sequences, just over 15% found once; its top ten account for approximately 7%. Sequenced input: peripheral blood. The receptors derive from a woman aged 18-35 years with stable Graves' hyperthyroidism.

Regarding this clonotype: This may stem from a read error, because a much larger clone lies one nucleotide away. The chain employs TRBV9 and TRBJ1-6; weak D call: TRBD1 (5 bases). This CDR3 is built from 16 residues. The germline V gene has CDR1 SGDLS and CDR2 YYNGEE. V lost 7 bases and J lost 0, with 14 bases in between. The CDR3 protein is CASCPRQFSYNSPLHF. For the CDR3, the DNA is TGTGCCAGCTGCCCAAGACAGTTCTCCTATAATTCACCCCTCCACTTT.

A note on this clonotype: A junction boundary mismatches the germline segment, possibly from a read error. The V call is TRBV19, the J call TRBJ1-5; unclear D gene. Germline V gene sequence: CDR1 LNHDA, CDR2 SQIVND (reference sequence). The CDR3 runs 13 residues. For the CDR3, the DNA is TGTGCCAGTAGCCAGGCTTTTAATCAGCCTCAGCATTTT. Encoded protein: CASSQAFNQPQHF.

This clonotype showed up many times. CDR3 DNA sequence: TGTGCCAGCAGCCTCGGACATAACGAGCAGTACTTC. Protein sequence: CASSLGHNEQYF. The genes are TRBV6-1 and TRBJ2-7; weak D call: TRBD1 (5 bases). V was clipped by 6 bases and J by 5 bases, with 11 bases between them. Per germline, CDR1 MNHNS and CDR2 SASEGT. The CDR3 spans 12 residues.

This clonotype was seen ten or more times. J is TRBJ2-4 and V is TRBV2; D may correspond to TRBD1 or TRBD2 (5 bases each). The V gene lost 4 bases and the J gene lost 7 bases, with 14 bases spanning the gap. Germline loops: CDR1 SNHLY, CDR2 FYNNEI. This CDR3 comprises 14 residues. CDR3 nucleotide sequence: TGTGCCAGCAGTGCGGGAAGACAGAATAACATTCAGTACTTC. Its protein product is CASSAGRQNNIQYF.

This clonotype was seen at least ten times. The J gene is TRBJ2-5, the V gene TRBV25-1; TRBD2 is a possible D gene (5 bases). Trimming left V 2 bases short and J 1 base short, with 8 bases between. The germline CDR1 and CDR2 sequences are MGHDK and SYGVNS. The CDR3 has 14 amino acids. The CDR3 DNA reads TGTGCCAGCAGTGAACGACTAATCCAAGAGACCCAGTACTTC. Residues: CASSERLIQETQYF. Complete variable domain (other parts from reference TRBV25-1 and TRBJ2-5): EADIYQTPRYLVIGTGKKITLECSQTMGHDKMYWYQQDPGMELHLIHYSYGVNSTEKGDLSSESTVSRIRTEHFPLTLESARPSHTSQYLCASSERLIQETQYFGPGTRLLVL.

This clonotype was seen repeatedly, ten times or more. V usage is TRBV6-2 or TRBV6-3 and J usage is TRBJ2-2; the D call may be TRBD1 or TRBD2 (5 bases each). Trimming took off 6 bases at V and 0 bases at J, with 14 bases between the two ends. Germline CDR1 MNHEY, CDR2 SVGEGT. The CDR3 sequence is 16 residues long. Here the CDR3 reads CASRYEGTSNTGELFF. The CDR3, as DNA: TGTGCCAGCAGATACGAAGGGACCTCGAACACCGGGGAGCTGTTTTTT.

Many counts were recorded for this clonotype. The V and J genes are TRBV19 and TRBJ2-7, with D uncertain. Trimming removed 5 bases from V and 3 bases from J, with 11 bases in between. Germline V gene data show CDR1 as LNHDA and CDR2 as SQIVND (reference sequence). CDR3 length: 13 residues. This CDR3 reads CASSRGLYYEQYF. The CDR3 DNA reads TGTGCCAGTAGTCGCGGCCTTTACTACGAGCAGTACTTC.

There are many counts of this clonotype. The chain combines TRBV6-2 or TRBV6-3 with TRBJ1-1; the D is unclear. The V end was cut by 6 bases, the J end by 6 bases, with 14 bases between. Germline lookup yields CDR1 MNHEY and CDR2 SVGEGT. The CDR3 covers 13 residues. The CDR3 DNA is TGTGCCAGCAGCCCCCAAGAGGCGGCTGAAGCTTTCTTT. This encodes CASSPQEAAEAFF.

This clonotype was counted between two and nine times. The chain recombines TRBV20-1 with TRBJ1-4; no clear D. This CDR3 region has 11 residues. V was trimmed by 5 bases and J by 6 bases, leaving 7 bases between them. Germline V gene lookup returns CDR1 DFQATT and CDR2 SNEGSKA (reference sequence). The CDR3 coding sequence is TGCAGTGCTCCTAAATATGAAAAACTGTTTTTT. Residues: CSAPKYEKLFF.

This clonotype has at least ten counts. The chain uses TRBV6-5 and TRBJ2-5, with 10 positions matching TRBD2. The CDR3 totals 16 residues. Trimming at V came to 3 bases and at J to 5 bases, leaving 9 bases not matched to a gene. From germline, CDR1 is MNHEY and CDR2 SVGAGI. The CDR3 loop is CASSYKRGGLGETQYF. In nucleotides, the CDR3 is TGTGCCAGCAGTTATAAGCGGGGGGGCCTGGGGGAGACCCAGTACTTC.

To note about this clonotype: A junction boundary mismatches the germline segment, possibly from a read error. The rearrangement joins TRBV7-9 to TRBJ2-4, with D possibly matching TRBD1 (6 bases). This CDR3 has 17 residues. Per the germline V gene, CDR1 is SEHNR and CDR2 is FQNEAQ (reference sequence). Here the CDR3 reads CASSLARTGTKKNIKYF. The CDR3 DNA is TGTGCCAGCAGCTTAGCGCGGACCGGGACAAAAAAAAACATTAAGTACTTC.

This clonotype occurred a few times. This clone may be a read error of a much larger clone one base away. The chain couples TRBV9 to TRBJ1-1; TRBD1 matches at 7 bases. J was trimmed by 7 bases and V by 7 bases; bases with no gene match: 10. CDR3 length equals 13 residues. Germline V gene sequence: CDR1 SGDLS, CDR2 YYNGEE. DNA of the CDR3: TGTGCCAGCGGCGAGGAGGGGGCGAGTGAAGCTTTCTTT. This translates into CASGEEGASEAFF.

This clonotype was observed at least ten times. The chain combines TRBV19 with TRBJ1-1, with TRBD1 matching 7 bases. The CDR3 extends over 17 amino acids. The germline gives CDR1 LNHDA, CDR2 SQIVND (reference sequence). The J segment lost 5 bases and the V segment lost 5 bases, leaving 17 bases of the junction unmatched. The chain's CDR3 is CASSLRSGQLIRTEAFF. The CDR3 DNA reads as TGTGCCAGTAGTCTGCGTTCGGGACAGTTGATAAGGACTGAAGCTTTCTTT.

The sample holds many counts of this clonotype. The chain links TRBV12-3 or TRBV12-4 to TRBJ2-7; D uncertain. The CDR3 is 14 residues long. V lost 8 bases and J 1 base, leaving 15 bases between the germline ends. CDR3 nucleotide sequence: TGTGCCAGCTCCCGCACCTTTCCTTCCTACGAGCAGTACTTC. As protein: CASSRTFPSYEQYF.